These 32 T cell receptor beta chains were sequenced from one sample in a study of T-cell reconstitution after alpha-beta-depleted transplantation in children. A library of TCRbeta sequences, prepared with unique molecular identifiers, was generated. One entry per CDR3 protein, called by TCRdb with MiXCR from the PCR reads. Here the sample spans some 400,000 distinct CDR3 sequences, roughly 20% being singletons. The sample in question was PBMCs from the stem cell graft donor, obtained from the stem cell graft. These receptors were taken from a human donor who donated a stem cell graft to a child with acute myeloid leukemia.

This clonotype showed up just a few times. The rearrangement joins TRBV7-6 to TRBJ2-7, with 8 bases identical to TRBD2. The CDR3 is 14 residues long. Germline V lookup: CDR1 SGHVS, CDR2 FNYEAQ. Losses at the gene ends were 0 bases for V and 5 bases for J; bases not matched to a gene: 3. The CDR3 DNA sequence: TGTGCCAGCAGCTTAGCGCCGGGGGGGAACGAGCAGTACTTC. The encoded protein is CASSLAPGGNEQYF.

The table lists this clonotype with a few counts. This sequence joins TRBV24-1 and TRBJ2-5; TRBD2 might be the D (6 bases). The CDR3 totals 18 residues. Trimming took off 9 bases at V and 4 bases at J, with 29 bases between the two ends. CDR1 and CDR2 (germline): KGHDR, SFDVKD. CDR3 protein: CATSSLGSFGGIGETQYF. The CDR3 DNA sequence: TGTGCCACCTCTTCTCTGGGATCGTTCGGAGGGATCGGAGAGACCCAGTACTTC.

The V and J genes are TRBV7-2 and TRBJ2-1; TRBD2 is a possible D gene (6 bases). The CDR3 length is 15 residues. Trimming removed 6 bases at V and 0 bases at J, with 12 bases between. CDR1 and CDR2 from the germline V gene are SGHTA and FQGNSA. DNA for the CDR3: TGTGCCAGCAGTTCGGGACTCCTCTCCTACAATGAGCAGTTCTTC. Translation gives CASSSGLLSYNEQFF.

This clonotype came up many times. The V and J genes are TRBV27 and TRBJ2-7; no firm D call. Germline assignment: CDR1 MNHEY and CDR2 SMNVEV (reference sequence). This CDR3 comprises 11 residues. With 5 bases removed from V and 0 bases from J, the gap between germline ends came to 2 bases. CDR3 DNA: TGTGCCAGCAGTACCTCCTACGAGCAGTACTTC. Translated: CASSTSYEQYF.

The sample holds many counts of this clonotype. The V gene is TRBV20-1, the J gene TRBJ2-6, with no clear D. Germline CDR1 reads DFQATT; CDR2 reads SNEGSKA (reference sequence). CDR3 length: 13 amino acids. V shed 6 bases and J shed 4 bases, with 10 bases lying between them. In nucleotides, the CDR3 is TGCAGTGCCGGCGAGGCCGGGGCCAACGTCCTGACTTTC. Translation: CSAGEAGANVLTF.

The V gene is TRBV19, the J gene TRBJ2-1, with D unclear. V shed 3 bases and J shed 7 bases, with 10 bases lying between them. The germline CDR1 and CDR2 sequences are LNHDA and SQIVND (reference sequence). This CDR3 contains 13 residues. The CDR3 coding sequence is TGTGCCAGTAGTATGGTTCTTACTAATGAGCAGTTCTTC. It specifies CASSMVLTNEQFF.

This clonotype was seen ten or more times. The genes are TRBV7-9 and TRBJ2-7, with TRBD1 matching 7 bases. The germline V gene encodes CDR1 SEHNR and CDR2 FQNEAQ (reference sequence). The junction had 8 bases not matched to a gene; V was cut back by 4 bases and J by 2 bases. This CDR3 spans 15 amino acids. CDR3 region: CASSSSGGATYEQYF. As DNA, the CDR3 is TGTGCCAGCAGCTCATCAGGGGGAGCAACCTACGAGCAGTACTTC.

This clonotype was counted a single time. This sequence joins TRBV7-3 and TRBJ2-6; perhaps TRBD2 as D (5 bases). This CDR3 has 15 residues. V lost 4 bases and J lost 4, with 11 bases in between. Per germline, CDR1 SGHTA and CDR2 FQGTGA. CDR3 bases: TGTGCCAGCAGCTCACTGGGAGTCGGGGCCAACGTCCTGACTTTC. Translation gives CASSSLGVGANVLTF. Combining the CDR3 with reference TRBV7-3 and TRBJ2-6 gives the whole variable domain GAGVSQTPSNKVTEKGKYVELRCDPISGHTALYWYRQSLGQGPEFLIYFQGTGAADDSGLPNDRFFAVRPEGSVSTLKIQRTERGDSAVYLCASSSLGVGANVLTFGAGSRLTVL.

The rearrangement uses TRBV10-3 and TRBJ2-3; 7 bases match TRBD1. The CDR3 totals 14 residues. With V trimmed by 6 bases and J by 1 base, 4 bases remained unmatched. Germline V CDR1 and CDR2: ENHRY, SYGVKD. The CDR3 sequence: CAIRGGRGTDTQYF. The CDR3 DNA reads TGTGCCATCAGAGGGGGCAGGGGCACAGATACGCAGTATTTT.

The chain links TRBV11-1 to TRBJ2-1, with TRBD2 matching 9 bases. Germline V gives CDR1 SGHAT, CDR2 FQDESV (reference sequence). V was pared by 0 bases and J by 8 bases, with 14 bases of the junction left unmatched. The CDR3 consists of 18 residues. CDR3 sequence (DNA): TGTGCCAGCAGCTTAGCAGAGCCGCTAGCGGGATTTTACTATGAGCAGTTCTTC. It yields the protein CASSLAEPLAGFYYEQFF.

This clonotype has ten or more counts. V usage is TRBV7-2 and J usage is TRBJ1-2, with 7 bases matching TRBD1. Losses at the gene ends were 5 bases for V and 2 bases for J; bases not matched to a gene: 5. Germline assignment: CDR1 SGHTA and CDR2 FQGNSA. The CDR3 extends over 14 amino acids. The DNA of the CDR3 is TGTGCCAGCAGCCAACAGGGGAGCAACTATGGCTACACCTTC. Amino acid sequence: CASSQQGSNYGYTF.

This clonotype was detected a few times. The rearrangement links TRBV27 to TRBJ2-7; no clear D gene. The CDR3 totals 12 residues. The V end lost 8 bases, the J end lost 2 bases, and 10 bases lay between the germline ends. Germline V gives CDR1 MNHEY, CDR2 SMNVEV (reference sequence). The CDR3 DNA reads as TGTGCCAGCTCTGGTGATGCCTACGAGCAGTACTTC. It encodes CASSGDAYEQYF.

V and J are TRBV20-1 and TRBJ2-7, with D tentatively TRBD2 (5 bases). The CDR3 runs 15 residues. Germline CDR1 reads DFQATT; CDR2 reads SNEGSKA (reference sequence). V was cut by 0 bases and J by 4 bases, with 16 bases left in between. For the CDR3, the DNA is TGCAGTGCTAGAGATCGGCTAGCTGGGAATTACGAGCAGTACTTC. This gives the protein CSARDRLAGNYEQYF.

Ten or more counts support this clonotype. The chain carries TRBV20-1 and TRBJ2-3, with D uncertain. This CDR3 has 13 amino acids. Trimming left V 1 base short and J 3 bases short, with 8 bases between. CDR1 is DFQATT and CDR2 is SNEGSKA in the germline V gene (reference sequence). The CDR3 loop reads CSARVLITDTQYF. In DNA form, the CDR3 reads TGCAGTGCTAGAGTACTAATTACAGATACGCAGTATTTT.

The chain joins TRBV29-1 to TRBJ2-2; TRBD1 matches at 8 bases. This CDR3 has 16 residues. J gave up 0 bases and V 6 bases, and 9 bases lay outside the gene matches. The germline V gene encodes CDR1 SQVTM and CDR2 ANQGSEA. The CDR3 region has the DNA TGCAGCGTCCCTGGAACAGGGGGTACGAACACCGGGGAGCTGTTTTTT. Its translation is CSVPGTGGTNTGELFF.

This clonotype came up a few times. The chain links TRBV7-9 to TRBJ2-3, with 7 bases that match TRBD2. The CDR3 sequence is 12 residues long. The V and J ends lost 8 bases and 7 bases, in that order; junction bases with no gene match: 6. Per germline, CDR1 SEHNR and CDR2 FQNEAQ (reference sequence). The CDR3 sequence: CASGLVDNTQYF. The DNA for the CDR3 is TGTGCCAGCGGACTAGTTGATAATACGCAGTATTTT.

The V gene is TRBV19, the J gene TRBJ2-1, with 11 bases aligning to TRBD1. Looked up from germline, CDR1 is LNHDA and CDR2 is SQIVND (reference sequence). CDR3 length: 16 amino acids. V trimming: 0 bases; J trimming: 6 bases; junction bases outside the gene matches: 4. The CDR3 loop is CASSIEWTGGGNEQFF. The CDR3 DNA is TGTGCCAGTAGTATAGAATGGACAGGGGGCGGCAATGAGCAGTTCTTC.

The J gene is TRBJ2-3, the V gene TRBV29-1; D gene ambiguous. V shed 1 base and J shed 1 base, with 9 bases lying between them. The CDR3 runs to 14 residues. Germline V gives CDR1 SQVTM, CDR2 ANQGSEA. The CDR3 DNA reads as TGCAGCGTTGAAGGTCAACGTGGCACAGATACGCAGTATTTT. Its translation: CSVEGQRGTDTQYF.

The V call is TRBV27, the J call TRBJ2-7, with D uncertain. Per the germline V gene, CDR1 is MNHEY and CDR2 is SMNVEV (reference sequence). V lost 6 bases to trimming and J lost 0 bases, with 9 bases between them. This CDR3 has 13 residues. The CDR3 region is CASRSKHSYEQYF. For the CDR3, the DNA is TGTGCCAGCAGGAGTAAACACTCCTACGAGCAGTACTTC.

This clonotype was recorded a few times. The chain combines TRBV10-2 with TRBJ1-2; D unclear. This CDR3 is built from 14 residues. From germline, CDR1 is WSHSY and CDR2 SAAADI. Trimming pared 2 bases from V and 4 bases from J, leaving 11 bases between. This chain's CDR3 is CASSELQSIYGYTF. The CDR3 region has the DNA TGCGCCAGCAGTGAGCTGCAGAGCATCTATGGCTACACCTTC.

This clonotype was recorded many times. V gene TRBV20-1 combines with J gene TRBJ2-1, with 13 bases lining up with TRBD2. This CDR3 is 15 amino acids long. Losses at the gene ends were 2 bases for V and 8 bases for J; bases not matched to a gene: 6. Per germline, CDR1 DFQATT and CDR2 SNEGSKA (reference sequence). CDR3: CSARRTSGRGYEQFF. CDR3 coding DNA: TGCAGTGCTAGAAGGACTAGCGGGAGAGGTTATGAGCAGTTCTTC.

This chain's CDR3 is CASSFGLAGFRETQYF. Written as DNA, the CDR3 is TGCGCCAGCAGCTTCGGACTAGCGGGATTTCGAGAGACCCAGTACTTC. The chain has TRBV5-1 and TRBJ2-5; 12 positions match TRBD2. The ends lost 2 bases at V and 4 bases at J; junction bases unmatched: 6. Germline V gene lookup returns CDR1 SGHRS and CDR2 YFSETQ. This CDR3 comprises 16 residues. Using reference TRBV5-1 and TRBJ2-5 for the parts outside the CDR3, the full variable domain is KAGVTQTPRYLIKTRGQQVTLSCSPISGHRSVSWYQQTPGQGLQFLFEYFSETQRNKGNFPGRFSGRQFSNSRSEMNVSTLELGDSALYLCASSFGLAGFRETQYFGPGTRLLVL.

This clonotype was observed many times. The chain employs TRBV7-6 and TRBJ1-1; no clear D gene. The V end was cut by 5 bases, the J end by 4 bases, with 11 bases between. This CDR3 has 13 amino acids. CDR1 and CDR2 (germline): SGHVS, FNYEAQ. The CDR3 region is CASSASLVTEAFF. The CDR3 nucleotides read TGTGCCAGCAGCGCTTCGTTGGTCACTGAAGCTTTCTTT.

This clonotype was recorded a few times. The CDR3: CSARVGQGLAYEQYF. For the CDR3, the DNA is TGCAGTGCTAGAGTCGGGCAGGGGTTGGCCTACGAGCAGTACTTC. The chain uses TRBV20-1 and TRBJ2-7; D is perhaps TRBD1 (6 bases). V gave up 1 base and J gave up 2 bases, with 15 bases separating them. Germline-derived CDR1 and CDR2 are DFQATT and SNEGSKA (reference sequence). CDR3 length equals 15 residues.

The CDR3 DNA follows: TGTGCCAGCAGCTTAGATCGTCTGGGGCAGTTCTTC. Its protein is CASSLDRLGQFF. The chain has TRBV11-2 and TRBJ2-1, with D hard to call. The length of the CDR3 is 12 residues. CDR1 is SGHAT, CDR2 FQNNGV, per germline. V lost 0 bases and J 12 bases, leaving 9 bases between the germline ends.

This clonotype was detected ten times or more. The chain combines TRBV12-3 or TRBV12-4 with TRBJ2-1, with 7 nucleotides matching TRBD2. This CDR3 has 14 amino acids. J was trimmed by 3 bases and V by 9 bases; bases with no gene match: 8. CDR3 region: CASLGGSYYNEQFF. The CDR3 DNA sequence: TGTGCCAGTCTGGGAGGGTCCTACTACAATGAGCAGTTCTTC.

This clonotype was detected many times. CDR3 protein: CSAREGAGDEKLFF. The CDR3 region has the DNA TGCAGTGCTAGAGAGGGGGCAGGGGATGAAAAACTGTTTTTT. The genes are TRBV20-1 and TRBJ1-4, with TRBD1 as a possible D gene (6 bases). CDR1 and CDR2 (germline): DFQATT, SNEGSKA (reference sequence). The CDR3 consists of 14 residues. Trimming pared 0 bases from V and 6 bases from J, leaving 11 bases between.

CDR3 nucleotide sequence: TGTGCCAGCAGTGACCTCGGACTAGCGGGAGATACGCAGTATTTT. Amino acids: CASSDLGLAGDTQYF. The V gene is TRBV12-3 or TRBV12-4, the J gene TRBJ2-3, with TRBD2 identical over 11 bases. V lost 5 bases to trimming and J lost 5 bases; unmatched junction nucleotides: 6. The CDR3 is made up of 15 amino acids.

The table lists this clonotype with many counts. The gene calls are TRBV4-1 and TRBJ2-3; D remains unclear. Germline-derived CDR1 and CDR2 are MGHRA and YSYEKL. V lost 1 base, J lost 6 bases, and 5 bases lay in between. The CDR3 runs to 12 residues. Written as DNA, the CDR3 is TGCGCCAGCAGCCAAGTTGCGGATACGCAGTATTTT. Amino acids: CASSQVADTQYF.

The chain employs TRBV27 and TRBJ2-1; no clear D. The germline gives CDR1 MNHEY, CDR2 SMNVEV (reference sequence). The CDR3 extends over 13 amino acids. The germline V and J ends were trimmed by 6 bases and 12 bases, with 18 bases remaining between them. CDR3 DNA: TGTGCCAGCAGCCAAACACCTACCACGGGGCAGTTCTTC. Amino acid sequence: CASSQTPTTGQFF.

This clonotype was counted only a few times. The genes are TRBV15 and TRBJ2-7; the D is unclear. Germline V gene data show CDR1 as LNHNV and CDR2 as YYDKDF (reference sequence). V lost 0 bases and J lost 0, with 12 bases in between. This CDR3 spans 16 amino acids. The chain's CDR3 is CATSRDMGLGSYEQYF. The CDR3 DNA reads as TGTGCCACCAGCAGAGATATGGGTCTCGGCTCCTACGAGCAGTACTTC.

The table lists this clonotype with many counts. The V call is TRBV29-1, the J call TRBJ2-7; D perhaps matches TRBD2 (5 bases). V dropped 3 bases and J dropped 1 base, with 10 bases sitting between them. Germline assignment: CDR1 SQVTM and CDR2 ANQGSEA. CDR3 length: 13 residues. The CDR3 spells CSVEGRTSYEQYF. CDR3 nucleotides: TGCAGCGTTGAGGGGAGAACGTCCTACGAGCAGTACTTC.